This TCR beta chain stems from a study of cytomegalovirus exposure and HLA in healthy donors. The PCR employed 60 Vbeta primers together with 13 Jbeta primers. The authors' processing: Approximately 9.9 million shared chains were among the roughly 80 million unique TCR beta chains that a later analysis counted. The data were produced by immunoSEQ multiplex PCR, yet TCRdb's version contains in-frame clones alone and is incomplete. V, J and clone size reflect that table, while D and trimming were determined from the DNA. The sample consists of around 68,000 clones, approximately 68% of them appearing once. Study outcomes and limitations: Sequencing had likely introduced a cluster of highly shared sequence variants as an artifact. An analysis that was carried out later associated fewer than 20,000 TCR beta sequences with HLA alleles at 0.05 false discovery rate.

To note about this clone: Its antigen is as yet unknown.

There are 15 residues in the CDR3. Losses at the gene ends were 2 bases for V and 8 bases for J; bases not matched to a gene: 11. Germline V gene data show CDR1 as GTSNPN and CDR2 as SVGIG (reference sequence). The sequencing input was PBMCs. The source of this sequence is a woman in her 30s in good health and CMV-seronegative. The rearrangement joins TRBV30 to TRBJ1-4; 7 bases fit TRBD1. CDR3 in amino acids: CAWSPNRGFWEKLFF. The CDR3 region has the DNA TGTGCCTGGAGTCCGAACAGGGGTTTTTGGGAAAAACTGTTTTTT.